These T cell receptor beta chains were read from a single sample in a study of tumor-infiltrating lymphocytes in localized non-small cell lung cancer. The data were produced by immunoSEQ multiplex PCR, yet TCRdb's version contains in-frame clones alone and is incomplete. The repertoire has some 15,000 clones, roughly four fifths of them found once; the top ten carry over 15%. The sequenced sample was lung tumor tissue. The receptors stem from a human donor with non-small cell lung cancer. Each CDR3 is given without its conserved first and last residue.

V: TRBV30
J: TRBJ2-7
CDR3: AWNRDRAYEQY

V: TRBV19
J: TRBJ1-4
CDR3: ATRQGNEKLF

V: TRBV4-1
J: TRBJ1-5
CDR3: ASSPAGTVNQPQH

V: TRBV5-1
J: TRBJ2-5
CDR3: ASSSRETQY

V: TRBV5-4
J: TRBJ2-5
CDR3: ASSSTSGLQETQY

V: TRBV4-1
J: TRBJ2-3
CDR3: ASSRSGTGNTDTQY

V: TRBV28
J: TRBJ1-1
CDR3: ASSKKAGVAEAF

V: TRBV6-4
J: TRBJ2-7
CDR3: ASIERDRVAYEQY

V: TRBV25-1
J: TRBJ1-1
CDR3: ASSVGMGTEAF

V: TRBV19
J: TRBJ2-1
CDR3: ASSPPPGLAGGNEQF

V: TRBV7-2
J: TRBJ1-3
CDR3: ASSAGTDLDNTIY

V: TRBV28
J: TRBJ1-5
CDR3: ASGVGDQPQH

V: TRBV6-5
J: TRBJ2-3
CDR3: ASTFSISTDTQY

V: TRBV7-9
J: TRBJ2-1
CDR3: ASSLAGVDEQF

V: TRBV28
J: TRBJ1-2
CDR3: ASSLSPFYGYT

V: TRBV5-1
J: TRBJ1-4
CDR3: ASSLAQTGEKLF

V: TRBV19
J: TRBJ1-2
CDR3: ASSTLTANYGYT

V: TRBV19
J: TRBJ1-4
CDR3: ASTVGAATNEKLF

V: TRBV28
J: TRBJ1-3
CDR3: ASRRGGNTIY

V: TRBV6-6
J: TRBJ1-1
CDR3: ASSYPQGGWAEAF

V: TRBV7-9
J: TRBJ2-7
CDR3: ASSPRTGGSSYEQY

V: TRBV5-4
J: TRBJ2-2
CDR3: ASSYRTSRTGELF

V: TRBV2
J: TRBJ2-3
CDR3: ASSVLAGYTQY

V: TRBV5-8
J: TRBJ1-3
CDR3: ASSLGGRGNTIY

V: TRBV7-2
J: TRBJ2-7
CDR3: ASSPRRVTYEQY

V: TRBV5-1
J: TRBJ1-2
CDR3: ASSPTTENYGYT

V: TRBV4-2
J: TRBJ1-2
CDR3: ASSQGRRGAGYT

V: TRBV6-6
J: TRBJ1-6
CDR3: ASLDGGGYSPLH

V: TRBV4-1
J: TRBJ2-1
CDR3: ASSHEKLANHNEQF

V: TRBV30
J: TRBJ1-5
CDR3: AWSGTGPNQPQH

V: TRBV14
J: TRBJ2-3
CDR3: ASSQGSGDTQY

V: TRBV27
J: TRBJ1-6
CDR3: ASSYRDPYNSPLH

V: TRBV19
J: TRBJ1-5
CDR3: ASSNRDGSNQPQH

V: TRBV5-4
J: TRBJ2-5
CDR3: ATSRPGLAGQETQY

V: TRBV6-1
J: TRBJ1-1
CDR3: ASSGFGGHITEAF

V: TRBV2
J: TRBJ2-5
CDR3: ATYRGSLRETQY

V: TRBV11-2
J: TRBJ2-7
CDR3: ASSPGTAPTYEQY

V: TRBV5-5
J: TRBJ1-2
CDR3: ASSLEGWGRDYGYT

V: TRBV6-5
J: TRBJ2-3
CDR3: ASSLDLAGGTDTQY

V: TRBV5-6
J: TRBJ1-1
CDR3: ASSFQPRQVGSDTEAF

V: TRBV18
J: TRBJ2-3
CDR3: ASSPGTASDTQY

V: TRBV2
J: TRBJ2-1
CDR3: ASRSKQGSRQF

V: TRBV5-4
J: TRBJ2-2
CDR3: ASSFGSVNTGELF

V: TRBV6-1
J: TRBJ1-2
CDR3: ASSPGSGYGYT

V: TRBV19
J: TRBJ2-6
CDR3: ASRGQGAGANVLT

V: TRBV2
J: TRBJ2-2
CDR3: ASSEIEGSAGELF

V: TRBV9
J: TRBJ2-2
CDR3: ASSVWGTGELF

V: TRBV6-1
J: TRBJ2-7
CDR3: ASSEGSSYEQY

V: TRBV5-1
J: TRBJ2-1
CDR3: ASSFRTGSYNEQF

V: TRBV7-9
J: TRBJ1-1
CDR3: ASSRDFTEAF

V: TRBV7-9
J: TRBJ2-3
CDR3: AGTSGTSDTQY

V: TRBV2
J: TRBJ2-6
CDR3: ASSETQGAGANVLT

V: TRBV5-6
J: TRBJ2-1
CDR3: ASSLVGPISYNEQF

V: TRBV27
J: TRBJ2-2
CDR3: ASSSLAVVGTGELF

V: TRBV5-1
J: TRBJ2-7
CDR3: ASSFSGEGYEQY

V: TRBV5-8
J: TRBJ1-2
CDR3: ASSRTGNYGYT

V: TRBV9
J: TRBJ1-1
CDR3: ASSVEEVHSEAF

V: TRBV7-2
J: TRBJ1-5
CDR3: ASSPSGQAQH

V: TRBV4-2
J: TRBJ2-1
CDR3: ASSPDRGAYNEQF